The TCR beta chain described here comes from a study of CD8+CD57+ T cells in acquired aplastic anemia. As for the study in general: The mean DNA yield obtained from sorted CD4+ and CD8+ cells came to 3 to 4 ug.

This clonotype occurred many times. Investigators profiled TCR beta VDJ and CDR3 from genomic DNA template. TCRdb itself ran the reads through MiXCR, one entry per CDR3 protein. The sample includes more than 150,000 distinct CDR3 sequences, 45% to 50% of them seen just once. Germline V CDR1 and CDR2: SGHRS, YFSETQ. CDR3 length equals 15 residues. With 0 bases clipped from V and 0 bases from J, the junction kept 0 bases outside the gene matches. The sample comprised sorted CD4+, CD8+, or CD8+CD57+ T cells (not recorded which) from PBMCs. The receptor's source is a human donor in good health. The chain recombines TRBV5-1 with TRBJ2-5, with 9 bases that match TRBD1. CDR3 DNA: TGCGCCAGCAGCTTGGGGGACAGGGACCAAGAGACCCAGTACTTC. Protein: CASSLGDRDQETQYF.